Below, one T cell receptor (beta chain) is given with its context. Here immunoSEQ multiplex PCR was the method, and the copy in TCRdb shows in-frame clones only, minus some. In the table there are 74,000 or so clones, about nine tenths of which are singletons. The data were obtained in a study of graft-versus-host responses after intestinal transplantation. Germline CDR1 SGHTA, CDR2 FQGNSA. The CDR3 is 17 residues long. V trimming: 5 bases; J trimming: 5 bases; junction bases outside the gene matches: 16. The chain employs TRBV7-2 and TRBJ1-2; 8 bases align to TRBD1. The sequencing used PBMCs, collected 98 days after intestinal transplantation. This TCR came from a human patient who received an intestinal transplant, so some T cells may come from the graft donor. The CDR3 region is CASSLGQGARSWYGYTF. For the CDR3, the DNA is TGTGCCAGCAGCCTGGGGCAGGGGGCGCGATCTTGGTATGGCTACACCTTC.